This T cell receptor beta chain is from a study of a mutant IDH1 vaccine in newly diagnosed glioma. A remark on this clone: Its antigen is unknown.

The sample's time point: week 47, end of study. Topical imiquimod was applied with each vaccine dose, which held 300 ug of mutant IDH1 20-mer peptide. The table came from immunoSEQ multiplex PCR; TCRdb's copy has only in-frame clones and leaves some out. The data contain 30,000 to 45,000 clones, roughly 70% of them singletons. Trimming at V came to 4 bases and at J to 6 bases, leaving 2 bases not matched to a gene. In germline, CDR1 is SNHLY, CDR2 FYNNEI. The CDR3 is 14 residues long. This sample comprised PBMCs, obtained from a glioma patient whose treatment included an IDH1 peptide vaccine. This receptor was taken from a man aged 35 to 55 with glioma. This sequence joins TRBV2 and TRBJ2-1, with 11 bases identical to TRBD2. This chain's CDR3 is CASSGLAGFNEQFF. The CDR3 nucleotides read TGTGCCAGCAGTGGACTAGCGGGATTCAATGAGCAGTTCTTC.